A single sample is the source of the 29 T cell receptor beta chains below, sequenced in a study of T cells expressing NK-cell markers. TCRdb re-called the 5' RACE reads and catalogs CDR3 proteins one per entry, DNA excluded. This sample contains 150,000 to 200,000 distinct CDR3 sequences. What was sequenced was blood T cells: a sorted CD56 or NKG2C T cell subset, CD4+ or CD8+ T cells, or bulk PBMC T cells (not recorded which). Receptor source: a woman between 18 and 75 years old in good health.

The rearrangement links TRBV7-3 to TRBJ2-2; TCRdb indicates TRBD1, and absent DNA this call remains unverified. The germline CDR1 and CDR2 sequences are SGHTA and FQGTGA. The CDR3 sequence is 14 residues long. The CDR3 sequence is CASSRDVDAGELFF.

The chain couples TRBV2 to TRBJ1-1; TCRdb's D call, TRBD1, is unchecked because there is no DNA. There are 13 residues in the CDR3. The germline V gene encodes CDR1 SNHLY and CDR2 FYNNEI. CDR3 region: CASGRDRDTEAFF.

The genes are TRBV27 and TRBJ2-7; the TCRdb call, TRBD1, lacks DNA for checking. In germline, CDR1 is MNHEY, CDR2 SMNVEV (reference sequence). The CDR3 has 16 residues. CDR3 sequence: CASSPQTGTLHYEQYF.

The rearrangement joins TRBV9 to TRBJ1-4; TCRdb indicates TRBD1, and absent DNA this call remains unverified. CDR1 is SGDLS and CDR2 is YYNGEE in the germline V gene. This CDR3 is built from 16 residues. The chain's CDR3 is CASSPTDRGRWEKLFF.

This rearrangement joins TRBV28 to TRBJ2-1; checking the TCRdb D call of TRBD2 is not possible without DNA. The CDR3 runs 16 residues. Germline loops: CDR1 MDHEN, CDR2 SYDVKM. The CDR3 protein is CASSLWLAGGENEQFF.

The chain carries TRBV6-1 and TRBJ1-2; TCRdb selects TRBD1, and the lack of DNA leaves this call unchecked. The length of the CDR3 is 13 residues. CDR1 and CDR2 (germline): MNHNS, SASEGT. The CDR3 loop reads CASKQGLNYGYTF.

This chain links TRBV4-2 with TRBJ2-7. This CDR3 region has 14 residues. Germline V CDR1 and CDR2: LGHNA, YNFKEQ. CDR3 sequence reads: CASSQDMESYEQYF.

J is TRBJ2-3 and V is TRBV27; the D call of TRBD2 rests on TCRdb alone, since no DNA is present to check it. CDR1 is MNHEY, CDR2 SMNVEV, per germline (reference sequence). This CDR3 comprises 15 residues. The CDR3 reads CASSFAAGLTDTQYF.

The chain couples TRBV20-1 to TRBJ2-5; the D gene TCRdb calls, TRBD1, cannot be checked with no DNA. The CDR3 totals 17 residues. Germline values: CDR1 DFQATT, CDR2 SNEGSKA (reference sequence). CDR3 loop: CSARESLGRGLRETQYF.

CDR3 amino acids: CASSVQLVPGELFF. The rearrangement joins TRBV11-2 to TRBJ2-2; TCRdb picks TRBD2, but there is no DNA to check that call. The CDR3 is made up of 14 amino acids. CDR1 and CDR2 from the germline V gene are SGHAT and FQNNGV.

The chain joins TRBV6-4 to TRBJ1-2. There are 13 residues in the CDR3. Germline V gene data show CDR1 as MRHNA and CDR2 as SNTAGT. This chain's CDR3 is CASSEGPRYGYTF.

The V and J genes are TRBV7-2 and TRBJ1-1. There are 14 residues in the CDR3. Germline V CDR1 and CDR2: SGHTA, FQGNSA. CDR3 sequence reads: CASSLGLTNTEAFF.

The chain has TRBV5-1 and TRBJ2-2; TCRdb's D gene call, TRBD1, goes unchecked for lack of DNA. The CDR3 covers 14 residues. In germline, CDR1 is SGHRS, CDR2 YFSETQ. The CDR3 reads CASSLGYRQLELFF. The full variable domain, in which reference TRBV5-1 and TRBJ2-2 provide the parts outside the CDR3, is KAGVTQTPRYLIKTRGQQVTLSCSPISGHRSVSWYQQTPGQGLQFLFEYFSETQRNKGNFPGRFSGRQFSNSRSEMNVSTLELGDSALYLCASSLGYRQLELFFGEGSRLTVL.

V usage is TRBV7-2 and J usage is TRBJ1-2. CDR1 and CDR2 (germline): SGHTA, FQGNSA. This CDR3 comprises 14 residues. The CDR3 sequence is CASSLGGLSYGYTF.

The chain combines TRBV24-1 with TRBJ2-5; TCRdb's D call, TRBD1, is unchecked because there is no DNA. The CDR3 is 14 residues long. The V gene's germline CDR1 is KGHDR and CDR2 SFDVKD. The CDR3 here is CATSDLNEGETQYF.

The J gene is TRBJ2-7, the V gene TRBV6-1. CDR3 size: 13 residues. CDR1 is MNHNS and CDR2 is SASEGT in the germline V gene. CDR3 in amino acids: CASSEADWYEQYF.

The chain's CDR3 is CASSRDGTGELFF. The chain employs TRBV5-1 and TRBJ2-2; without DNA, the TCRdb call of TRBD1 cannot be checked. CDR3 length: 13 residues. Germline V gene sequence: CDR1 SGHRS, CDR2 YFSETQ.

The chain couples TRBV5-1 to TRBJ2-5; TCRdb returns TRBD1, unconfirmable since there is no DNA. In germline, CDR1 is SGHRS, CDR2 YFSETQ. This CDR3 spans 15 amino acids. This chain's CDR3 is CASSSGTVREETQYF.

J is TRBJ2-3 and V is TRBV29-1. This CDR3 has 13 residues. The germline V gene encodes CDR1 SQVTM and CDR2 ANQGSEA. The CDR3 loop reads CSVVFPSTDTQYF.

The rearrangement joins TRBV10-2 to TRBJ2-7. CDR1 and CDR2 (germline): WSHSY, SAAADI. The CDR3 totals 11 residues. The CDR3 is CASSENYEQYF.

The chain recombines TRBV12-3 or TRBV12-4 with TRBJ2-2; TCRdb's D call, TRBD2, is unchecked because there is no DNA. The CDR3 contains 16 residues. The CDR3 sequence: CASSPRSASGAGELFF.

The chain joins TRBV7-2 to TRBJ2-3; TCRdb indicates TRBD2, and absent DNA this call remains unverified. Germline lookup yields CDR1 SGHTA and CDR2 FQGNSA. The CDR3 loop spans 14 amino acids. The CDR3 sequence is CASSFGGGANTQYF.

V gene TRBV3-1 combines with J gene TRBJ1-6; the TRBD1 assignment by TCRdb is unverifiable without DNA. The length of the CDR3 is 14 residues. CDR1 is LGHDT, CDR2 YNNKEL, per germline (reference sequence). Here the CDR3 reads CASSRGMRNSPLHF.

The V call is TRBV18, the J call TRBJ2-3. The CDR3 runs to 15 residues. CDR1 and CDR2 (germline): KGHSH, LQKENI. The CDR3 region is CASSPPGGTADTQYF.

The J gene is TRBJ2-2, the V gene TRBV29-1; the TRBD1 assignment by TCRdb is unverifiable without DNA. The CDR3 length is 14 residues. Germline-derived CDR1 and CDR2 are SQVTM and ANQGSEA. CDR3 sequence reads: CSVSTGILAGELFF.

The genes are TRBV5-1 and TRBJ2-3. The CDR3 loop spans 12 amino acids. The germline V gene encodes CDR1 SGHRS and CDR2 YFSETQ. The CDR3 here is CASRELMESQYF.

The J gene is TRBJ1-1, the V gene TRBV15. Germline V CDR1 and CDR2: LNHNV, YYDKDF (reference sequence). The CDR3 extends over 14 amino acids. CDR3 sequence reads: CATSRDKLTTEAFF.

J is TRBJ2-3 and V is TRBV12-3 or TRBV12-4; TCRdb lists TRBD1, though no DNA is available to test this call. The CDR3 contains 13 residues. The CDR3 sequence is CASSPHWRDTQYF.

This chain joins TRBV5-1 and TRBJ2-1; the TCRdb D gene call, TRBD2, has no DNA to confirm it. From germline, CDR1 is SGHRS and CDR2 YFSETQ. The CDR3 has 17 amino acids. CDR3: CASSPRTSGGAHNEQFF.